Listed here are 20 T cell receptor beta chains from one sample, sequenced in a study of blood T cell repertoires in COVID-19. Repertoires were generated with immunoSEQ multiplex PCR, while TCRdb's copy carries only in-frame clones and drops some. The profile shows 400,000 or so clones, approximately 86% of them singletons. The sample comprised peripheral blood. Receptor source: a human donor in a cohort sampled during active COVID-19.

J is TRBJ1-2 and V is TRBV7-8; weak D call: TRBD1 (6 bases). The CDR3 extends over 16 amino acids. Looked up from germline, CDR1 is SGHVS and CDR2 is FQNEAQ. V was pared by 5 bases and J by 0 bases, with 16 bases between. The CDR3 DNA sequence: TGTGCCAGCAGCCCCCGGGGGGCCGGGGCTAACTATGGCTACACCTTC. This encodes CASSPRGAGANYGYTF.

The rearrangement links TRBV6-2 or TRBV6-3 to TRBJ2-7; TRBD2 matches 13 bases. CDR1 MNHEY and CDR2 SVGEGT come from the germline V gene. The CDR3 contains 17 residues. The ends lost 5 bases at V and 2 bases at J; junction bases unmatched: 9. CDR3 in amino acids: CASSPGTSGISAYEQYF. The CDR3 bases are TGTGCCAGCAGTCCCGGGACTAGCGGGATCAGCGCCTACGAGCAGTACTTC.

V usage is TRBV5-6 and J usage is TRBJ1-2; D is possibly TRBD1 (6 bases). The CDR3 runs 13 residues. The ends were cut back, 4 bases at V and 7 bases at J, with 14 bases in the middle. Germline V CDR1 and CDR2: SGHDT, YYEEEE. CDR3 DNA: TGTGCCAGCAGCAATTTGGGGGCCCGTGGCTACACCTTC. This gives the protein CASSNLGARGYTF.

The chain combines TRBV11-3 with TRBJ2-3, with a tentative D call TRBD2 (5 bases). The V end was cut by 1 base, the J end by 2 bases, with 13 bases between. CDR1 and CDR2 (germline): SGHNT, YENEEA. The CDR3 consists of 16 residues. DNA for the CDR3: TGTGCCAGCAGCTTAGTCGGGGAGCCCAACACAGATACGCAGTATTTT. Amino acids: CASSLVGEPNTDTQYF.

The rearrangement links TRBV5-6 to TRBJ1-2; D uncertain. Germline assignment: CDR1 SGHDT and CDR2 YYEEEE. The V gene lost 4 bases and the J gene lost 4 bases, with 11 bases spanning the gap. This CDR3 is built from 13 residues. The CDR3 DNA follows: TGTGCCAGCAGCCTGCGACACCCCTATGGCTACACCTTC. Translating it yields CASSLRHPYGYTF.

The CDR3 DNA reads TGTGCCAGCAACTTACGGTTGGACACTGAAGCTTTCTTT. Translation gives CASNLRLDTEAFF. The gene calls are TRBV6-5 and TRBJ1-1; D uncertain. V was pared by 7 bases and J by 3 bases, with 12 bases between. Germline V gene data show CDR1 as MNHEY and CDR2 as SVGAGI. This CDR3 spans 13 amino acids.

The J gene is TRBJ1-2, the V gene TRBV6-6; 7 bases match TRBD1. V was clipped by 2 bases and J by 8 bases; unmatched bases: 11. The CDR3 runs to 15 residues. Per the germline V gene, CDR1 is MNHNY and CDR2 is SVGAGI (reference sequence). This CDR3 reads CASSYDGSLTGGYTF. The CDR3 DNA follows: TGTGCCAGCAGTTACGACGGCAGCCTGACAGGGGGCTACACCTTC.

This clone was recorded once. V usage is TRBV6-5 and J usage is TRBJ1-3; TRBD1 aligns across 11 bases. The length of the CDR3 is 14 residues. Trimming removed 8 bases from V and 0 bases from J; junction bases left unmatched: 0. Germline V gene sequence: CDR1 MNHEY, CDR2 SVGAGI. The CDR3, as DNA: TGTGCCAGCGGGACAGGGGGCTCTGGAAACACCATATATTTT. It yields the protein CASGTGGSGNTIYF.

This rearrangement joins TRBV27 to TRBJ1-2, with TRBD1 as a possible D gene (6 bases). The CDR3 has 15 amino acids. The V gene's germline CDR1 is MNHEY and CDR2 SMNVEV (reference sequence). With 1 base removed from V and 5 bases from J, the gap between germline ends came to 14 bases. CDR3: CASSLYMDSPYGYTF. Here the CDR3 DNA reads TGTGCCAGCAGTTTATATATGGACAGCCCGTATGGCTACACCTTC.

The chain's CDR3 is CASGNLSPGTSGMNNEQFF. CDR3 in DNA: TGTGCCAGCGGAAACCTCTCCCCCGGGACTAGCGGGATGAACAATGAGCAGTTCTTC. The rearrangement uses TRBV27 and TRBJ2-1; 13 positions agree with TRBD2. This CDR3 has 19 residues. Trimming cost V 8 bases and J 5 bases; bases outside gene matches: 18. The germline V gene has CDR1 MNHEY and CDR2 SMNVEV (reference sequence).

This clone was observed once. V is TRBV19 and J is TRBJ2-2; perhaps TRBD2 as D (7 bases). The CDR3 covers 15 residues. The ends were cut back, 10 bases at V and 6 bases at J, with 21 bases in the middle. The germline V gene encodes CDR1 LNHDA and CDR2 SQIVND (reference sequence). The CDR3 region has the DNA TGTGCCACCACCCTGGGGGCGGGAGTTCCCGGGGAGCTGTTTTTT. Amino acids: CATTLGAGVPGELFF.

The V gene is TRBV5-4, the J gene TRBJ2-3; D is perhaps TRBD1 (5 bases). The germline V gene has CDR1 SGHNT and CDR2 YYREEE (reference sequence). The V gene lost 0 bases and the J gene lost 4 bases, with 12 bases spanning the gap. This CDR3 comprises 15 residues. The CDR3 DNA sequence: TGTGCCAGCAGCTTGGGGGGCCCGGGCCCAGATACGCAGTATTTT. Translation: CASSLGGPGPDTQYF.

To note about this clone: The sample holds other DNA sequences that translate to the same CDR3. As DNA, the CDR3 is TGTGCCAGCAGCTCGACAGTGAATGAGCAGTTCTTC. Its protein product is CASSSTVNEQFF. The J gene is TRBJ2-1, the V gene TRBV7-9; perhaps TRBD1 as D (5 bases). Between the trimmed V and J ends, which lost 4 bases and 7 bases, there was a span of 8 bases. Germline V CDR1 and CDR2: SEHNR, FQNEAQ (reference sequence). CDR3 length equals 12 residues.

The genes are TRBV13 and TRBJ2-7; weak D call: TRBD1 (6 bases). Per germline, CDR1 PRHDT and CDR2 FYEKMQ (reference sequence). The CDR3 length is 15 residues. Trimming pared 0 bases from V and 1 base from J, leaving 10 bases between. CDR3 sequence reads: CASSLGDRPSYEQYF. CDR3 bases: TGTGCCAGCAGCTTAGGGGACAGACCATCCTACGAGCAGTACTTC.

V gene TRBV5-1 combines with J gene TRBJ2-2; 8 bases fit TRBD1. The CDR3 has 17 amino acids. Looked up from germline, CDR1 is SGHRS and CDR2 is YFSETQ. Trimming took 5 bases from V and 1 from J; bases not matched to a gene: 10. The CDR3 nucleotides read TGCGCCAGCAGTCCTCTAACTGGGACAGGGAACACCGGGGAGCTGTTTTTT. It codes for CASSPLTGTGNTGELFF.

This clone was seen repeatedly, ten times or more. V usage is TRBV19 and J usage is TRBJ2-6; no firm D call. Looked up from germline, CDR1 is LNHDA and CDR2 is SQIVND (reference sequence). This CDR3 has 17 residues. V lost 3 bases, J lost 0 bases, and 12 bases lay in between. CDR3 in DNA: TGTGCCAGTAGTATTCACAGCAGCAGCTCTGGGGCCAACGTCCTGACTTTC. As protein: CASSIHSSSSGANVLTF. Variable domain in full (rest from reference TRBV19 and TRBJ2-6): DGGITQSPKYLFRKEGQNVTLSCEQNLNHDAMYWYRQDPGQGLRLIYYSQIVNDFQKGDIAEGYSVSREKKESFPLTVTSAQKNPTAFYLCASSIHSSSSGANVLTFGAGSRLTVL.

This chain joins TRBV18 and TRBJ2-3, with 10 bases matching TRBD2. Trimming removed 1 base from V and 0 bases from J; junction bases left unmatched: 10. CDR3 length equals 19 residues. Germline values: CDR1 KGHSH, CDR2 LQKENI. The CDR3 region is CASSPRELAGSLSTDTQYF. The CDR3, as DNA: TGTGCCAGCTCACCACGGGAACTAGCGGGATCCCTTAGCACAGATACGCAGTATTTT.

The sample holds one count of this clone. The gene calls are TRBV28 and TRBJ1-2; TRBD1 matches at 10 bases. Germline V gene lookup returns CDR1 MDHEN and CDR2 SYDVKM. The CDR3 is 20 residues long. V lost 7 bases to trimming and J lost 3 bases; unmatched junction nucleotides: 23. For the CDR3, the DNA is TGTGCCAGCACCACAGTCGTGGTGTCATTCCGACAGGGGGCTCACTATGGCTACACCTTC. It yields the protein CASTTVVVSFRQGAHYGYTF.

The chain uses TRBV29-1 and TRBJ1-1; D uncertain. The germline CDR1 and CDR2 sequences are SQVTM and ANQGSEA. CDR3 size: 9 residues. V was clipped by 4 bases and J by 11 bases, with 8 bases between them. CDR3 loop: CSVGTGAFF. The CDR3 bases are TGCAGCGTTGGGACGGGGGCTTTCTTT.

Only one count was recorded for this clone. Other DNA sequences of this sample code for an identical CDR3. The V call is TRBV18, the J call TRBJ1-1; 11 bases agree with TRBD1. Germline V gene data show CDR1 as KGHSH and CDR2 as LQKENI. Unmatched junction bases numbered 1, after V lost 3 bases and J lost 4 bases. The CDR3 sequence is 14 residues long. The CDR3 sequence: CASSPGTGGTEAFF. DNA for the CDR3: TGTGCCAGCTCACCCGGGACAGGGGGCACTGAAGCTTTCTTT.